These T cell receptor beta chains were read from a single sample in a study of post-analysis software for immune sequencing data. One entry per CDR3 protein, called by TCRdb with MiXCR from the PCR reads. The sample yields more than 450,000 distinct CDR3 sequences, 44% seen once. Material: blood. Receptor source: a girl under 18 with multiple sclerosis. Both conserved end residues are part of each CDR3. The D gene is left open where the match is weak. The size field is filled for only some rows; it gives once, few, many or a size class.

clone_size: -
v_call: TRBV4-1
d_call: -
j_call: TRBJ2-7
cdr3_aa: CASSQELSSYEQYF
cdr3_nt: TGCGCCAGCAGCCAAGAACTAAGCTCCTACGAGCAGTACTTC

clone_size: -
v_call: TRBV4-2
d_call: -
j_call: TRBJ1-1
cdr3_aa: CATKRGREGGTEAFF
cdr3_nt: TGTGCCACCAAGAGGGGCAGGGAGGGAGGGACTGAAGCTTTCTTT

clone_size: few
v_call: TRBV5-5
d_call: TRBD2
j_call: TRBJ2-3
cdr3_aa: CASSSGGVGYTDTQYF
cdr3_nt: TGTGCCAGCAGCTCCGGGGGGGTCGGGTACACAGATACGCAGTATTTT

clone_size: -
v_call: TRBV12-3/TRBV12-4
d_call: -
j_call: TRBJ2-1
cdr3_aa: CASSLIPQREQFF
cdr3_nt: TGTGCCAGCAGTTTAATTCCGCAGCGTGAGCAGTTCTTC

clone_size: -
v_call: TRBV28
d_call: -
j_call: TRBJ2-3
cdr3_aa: CASSSMPSTDTQYF
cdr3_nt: TGTGCCAGCAGTTCTATGCCCAGCACAGATACGCAGTATTTT

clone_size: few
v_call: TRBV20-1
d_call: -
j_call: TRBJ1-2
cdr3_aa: CSANSGTPYGYTF
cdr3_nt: TGCAGTGCTAATTCCGGGACACCTTATGGCTACACCTTC

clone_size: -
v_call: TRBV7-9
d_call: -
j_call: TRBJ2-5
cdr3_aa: CASSERDLQETQYF
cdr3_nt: TGTGCCAGCAGCGAACGGGACCTCCAAGAGACCCAGTACTTC

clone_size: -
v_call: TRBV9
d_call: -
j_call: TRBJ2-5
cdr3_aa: CASSARIGGQETQYF
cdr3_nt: TGTGCCAGCAGCGCGCGTATTGGAGGCCAAGAGACCCAGTACTTC

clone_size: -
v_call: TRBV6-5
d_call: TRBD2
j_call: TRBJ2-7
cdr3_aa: CASKGTSGSRVYEQYF
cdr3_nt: TGTGCCAGCAAGGGCACTAGCGGAAGCAGGGTCTACGAGCAGTACTTC

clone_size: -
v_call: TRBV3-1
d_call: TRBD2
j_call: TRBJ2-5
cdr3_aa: CVSSPASGYQETQYF
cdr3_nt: TGTGTCAGCAGCCCGGCTAGCGGGTACCAAGAGACCCAGTACTTC

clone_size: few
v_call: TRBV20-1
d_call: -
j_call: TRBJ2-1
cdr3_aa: CSAPDGYNEQFF
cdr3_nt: TGCAGTGCTCCTGACGGCTACAATGAGCAGTTCTTC

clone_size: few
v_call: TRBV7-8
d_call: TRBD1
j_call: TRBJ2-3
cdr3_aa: CASSPHRGNTDTQYF
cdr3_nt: TGTGCCAGCAGCCCGCACAGGGGGAACACAGATACGCAGTATTTT

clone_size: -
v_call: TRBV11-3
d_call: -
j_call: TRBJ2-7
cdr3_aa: CASSPFRDRSYEQYF
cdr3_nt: TGTGCCAGCAGCCCCTTTCGGGACCGATCCTACGAGCAGTACTTC

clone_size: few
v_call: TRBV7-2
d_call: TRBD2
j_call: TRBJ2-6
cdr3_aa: CASSSRISGDSGANVLTF
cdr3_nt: TGTGCCAGCAGCTCCCGAATTAGCGGGGACTCTGGGGCCAACGTCCTGACTTTC

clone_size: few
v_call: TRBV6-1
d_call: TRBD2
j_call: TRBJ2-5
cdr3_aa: CASSGLAETQYF
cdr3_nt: TGTGCCAGCAGTGGACTAGCCGAGACCCAGTACTTC

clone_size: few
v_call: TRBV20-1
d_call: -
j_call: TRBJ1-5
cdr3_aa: CSAGETGNQPQHF
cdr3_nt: TGCAGTGCCGGAGAAACAGGGAATCAGCCCCAGCATTTT

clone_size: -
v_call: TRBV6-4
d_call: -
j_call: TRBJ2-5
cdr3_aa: CASTGGTQYF
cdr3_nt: TGTGCCAGCACCGGGGGGACCCAGTACTTC

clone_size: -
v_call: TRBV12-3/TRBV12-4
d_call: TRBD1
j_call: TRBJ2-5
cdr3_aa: CASSPRAGDRGQETQYF
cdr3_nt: TGTGCCAGCAGTCCGAGGGCAGGGGACAGGGGTCAAGAGACCCAGTACTTC

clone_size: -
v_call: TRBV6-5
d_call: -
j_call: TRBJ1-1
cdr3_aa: CASSYSREMNTEAFF
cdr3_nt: TGTGCCAGCAGTTACTCTCGGGAAATGAACACTGAAGCTTTCTTT

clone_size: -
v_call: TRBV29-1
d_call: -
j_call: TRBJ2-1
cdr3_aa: CSGLSGNYNEQFF
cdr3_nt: TGCAGCGGCCTAAGCGGAAACTACAATGAGCAGTTCTTC

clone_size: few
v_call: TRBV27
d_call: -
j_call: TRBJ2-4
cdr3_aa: CASTEGTGRTKNIQYF
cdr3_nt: TGTGCCAGCACCGAGGGGACGGGGAGGACCAAAAACATTCAGTACTTC

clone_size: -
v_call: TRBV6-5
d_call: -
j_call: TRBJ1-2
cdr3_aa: CASSYSGGGGYTF
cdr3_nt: TGTGCCAGCAGTTACTCCGGCGGCGGAGGCTACACCTTC

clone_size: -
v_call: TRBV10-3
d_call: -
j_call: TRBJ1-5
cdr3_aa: CAISESAGQPQHF
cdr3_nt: TGTGCCATCAGTGAGTCAGCAGGTCAGCCCCAGCATTTT

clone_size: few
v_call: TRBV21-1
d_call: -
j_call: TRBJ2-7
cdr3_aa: CASSKAGQKYYEQYF
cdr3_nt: TGTGCCAGCAGCAAAGCGGGACAGAAATACTACGAGCAGTACTTC

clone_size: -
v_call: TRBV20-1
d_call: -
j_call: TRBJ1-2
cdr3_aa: CSAPGAGEDYGYTF
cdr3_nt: TGCAGTGCCCCCGGGGCAGGGGAGGACTATGGCTACACCTTC

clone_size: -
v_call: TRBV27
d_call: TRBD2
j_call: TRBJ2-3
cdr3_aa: CASSLSRLAGGRDTQYF
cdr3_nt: TGTGCCAGCAGTTTATCGAGACTAGCGGGAGGTCGAGATACGCAGTATTTT

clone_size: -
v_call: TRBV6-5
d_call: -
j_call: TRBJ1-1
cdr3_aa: CASSWFGGTEAFF
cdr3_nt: TGTGCCAGCAGTTGGTTCGGGGGCACTGAAGCTTTCTTT

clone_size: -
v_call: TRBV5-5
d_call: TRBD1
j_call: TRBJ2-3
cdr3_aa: CASSLLGQGGTDTQYF
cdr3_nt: TGTGCCAGCAGCTTGTTGGGACAGGGGGGCACAGATACGCAGTATTTT

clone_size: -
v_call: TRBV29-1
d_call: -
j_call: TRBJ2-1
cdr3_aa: CSVEGQDLYNEQFF
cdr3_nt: TGCAGCGTTGAAGGACAGGACCTCTACAATGAGCAGTTCTTC

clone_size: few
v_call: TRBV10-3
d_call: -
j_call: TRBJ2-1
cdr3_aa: CAISVSQDAETYNEQFF
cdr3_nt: TGTGCCATCAGTGTTAGTCAGGATGCCGAAACCTACAATGAGCAGTTCTTC

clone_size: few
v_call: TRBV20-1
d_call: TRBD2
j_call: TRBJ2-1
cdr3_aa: CSAELAGRNEQFF
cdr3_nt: TGCAGTGCGGAACTAGCGGGGAGGAATGAGCAGTTCTTC

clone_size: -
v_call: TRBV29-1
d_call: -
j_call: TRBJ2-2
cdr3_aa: CSVSLIPGGELFF
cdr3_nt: TGCAGCGTTTCTCTAATCCCCGGCGGGGAGCTGTTTTTT

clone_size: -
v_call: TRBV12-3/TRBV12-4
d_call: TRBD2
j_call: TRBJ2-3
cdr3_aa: CASSPPGLAGGWTDTQYF
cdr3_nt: TGTGCCAGCAGTCCTCCGGGACTAGCGGGAGGGTGGACAGATACGCAGTATTTT

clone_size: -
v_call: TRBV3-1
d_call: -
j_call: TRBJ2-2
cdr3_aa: CASSQVGTGELFF
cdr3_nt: TGTGCCAGCAGCCAAGTGGGAACCGGGGAGCTGTTTTTT

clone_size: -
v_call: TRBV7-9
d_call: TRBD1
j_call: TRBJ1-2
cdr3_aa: CAGLTGGKDGYTF
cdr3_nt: TGTGCCGGCCTGACAGGGGGGAAAGATGGCTACACCTTC

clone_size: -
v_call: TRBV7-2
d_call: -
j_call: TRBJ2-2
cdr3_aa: CASSLTRQTGELFF
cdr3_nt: TGTGCCAGCAGCCTCACTCGACAGACCGGGGAGCTGTTTTTT

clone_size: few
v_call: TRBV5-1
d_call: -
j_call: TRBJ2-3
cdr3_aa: CASSPGWGFSDTQYF
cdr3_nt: TGCGCCAGCAGCCCTGGATGGGGGTTCTCAGATACGCAGTATTTT

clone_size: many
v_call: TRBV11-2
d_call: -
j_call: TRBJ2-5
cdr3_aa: CASSLDPTGMGETQYF
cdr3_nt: TGTGCCAGCAGCTTAGATCCTACGGGGATGGGGGAGACCCAGTACTTC

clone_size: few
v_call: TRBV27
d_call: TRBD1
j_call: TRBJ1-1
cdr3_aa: CASSTGTGGKAFF
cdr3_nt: TGTGCCAGCAGTACAGGGACAGGGGGGAAAGCTTTCTTT

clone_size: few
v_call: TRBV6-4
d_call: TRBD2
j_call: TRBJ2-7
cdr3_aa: CASSDASGVTYF
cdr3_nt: TGTGCCAGCAGTGACGCTAGCGGGGTTACGTACTTC

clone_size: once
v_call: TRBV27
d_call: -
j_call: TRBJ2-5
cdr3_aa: CASSLVREQYNEQYF
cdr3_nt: TGTGCCAGCAGTTTAGTAAGGGAACAGTACAATGAGCAGTACTTC

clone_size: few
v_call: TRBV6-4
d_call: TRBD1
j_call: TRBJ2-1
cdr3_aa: CASRDRTWLTKGELDEQFF
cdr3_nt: TGTGCCAGCAGGGACAGGACTTGGCTAACAAAGGGGGAGTTAGATGAGCAGTTCTTC

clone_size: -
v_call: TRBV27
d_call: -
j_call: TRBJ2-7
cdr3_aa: CASSPRDTSFYEQYF
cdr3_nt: TGTGCCAGCAGCCCCCGGGACACCTCCTTCTACGAGCAGTACTTC

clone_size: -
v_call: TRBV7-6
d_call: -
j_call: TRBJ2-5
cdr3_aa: CASSLGGAGTETQYF
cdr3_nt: TGTGCCAGCAGCTTAGGAGGAGCAGGGACGGAGACCCAGTACTTC

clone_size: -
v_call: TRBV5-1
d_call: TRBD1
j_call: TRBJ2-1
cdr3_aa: CASATGEVYNEQFF
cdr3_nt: TGCGCCAGCGCGACAGGGGAGGTCTACAATGAGCAGTTCTTC

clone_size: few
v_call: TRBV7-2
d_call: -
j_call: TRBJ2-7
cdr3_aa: CASSISMTAYEQYF
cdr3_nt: TGTGCCAGCAGCATCTCTATGACAGCCTACGAGCAGTACTTC

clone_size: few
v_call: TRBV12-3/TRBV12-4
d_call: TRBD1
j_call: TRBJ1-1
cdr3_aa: CASSPEMTGGDTEAFF
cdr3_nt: TGTGCCAGCAGTCCGGAGATGACAGGGGGGGACACTGAAGCTTTCTTT

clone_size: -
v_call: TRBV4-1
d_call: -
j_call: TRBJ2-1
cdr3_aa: CASSQIRRGEEQFF
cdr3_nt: TGCGCCAGCAGCCAAATAAGGCGAGGTGAGGAGCAGTTCTTC

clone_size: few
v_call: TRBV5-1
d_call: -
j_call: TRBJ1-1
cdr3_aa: CASSLDLENTEAFF
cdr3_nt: TGCGCCAGCAGCTTGGATTTGGAGAACACTGAAGCTTTCTTT

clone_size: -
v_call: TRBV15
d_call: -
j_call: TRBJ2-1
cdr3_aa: CATSRDDEQFF
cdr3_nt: TGTGCCACCAGCAGAGATGATGAGCAGTTCTTC

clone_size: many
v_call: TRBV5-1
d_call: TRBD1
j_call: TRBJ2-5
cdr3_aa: CASSLRTGEETQYF
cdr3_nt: TGCGCCAGCAGCTTGCGGACAGGGGAGGAGACCCAGTACTTC